This entry lists 6 T cell receptor beta chains sequenced from one sample in a study of control samples from healthy donors and cancer patients. Using immunoSEQ multiplex PCR, the repertoire was profiled, and TCRdb retains in-frame clones only, with some absent. The sample lists around 140,000 clones; 89% were seen once. The specimen sequenced was PBMCs. The receptors stem from a man aged 50 or older with head and neck cancer.

This chain joins TRBV4-2 and TRBJ2-1, with 10 nucleotides matching TRBD2. Trimming took 5 bases from V and 5 from J; bases not matched to a gene: 9. The CDR3 extends over 16 amino acids. The germline V gene encodes CDR1 LGHNA and CDR2 YNFKEQ. The chain's CDR3 is CASSMLKAGGHNEQFF. The CDR3 bases are TGTGCCAGCAGCATGCTTAAAGCGGGGGGGCACAATGAGCAGTTCTTC.

The rearrangement joins TRBV6-7 to TRBJ2-7; TRBD2 matches at 8 bases. TRBV6-7 is an ORF; its function is uncertain. J gave up 0 bases and V 2 bases, and 6 bases lay outside the gene matches. The CDR3 runs to 16 residues. In DNA, the CDR3 is TGTGCCAGCAGTTACCCTACTAGCGGAAGCTCCTACGAGCAGTACTTC. Translating gives CASSYPTSGSSYEQYF.

The rearrangement links TRBV5-1 to TRBJ2-1, with 10 bases fitting TRBD2. The germline V gene has CDR1 SGHRS and CDR2 YFSETQ. The CDR3 loop spans 12 amino acids. After removal of 4 bases from V and 14 bases from J, the junction contained 6 bases not matched to a gene. The CDR3 here is CASSPGTSEEFF. The DNA for the CDR3 is TGCGCCAGCAGCCCCGGGACTAGCGAAGAGTTCTTC.

The chain combines TRBV30 with TRBJ2-2, with 7 bases identical to TRBD1. Germline assignment: CDR1 GTSNPN and CDR2 SVGIG (reference sequence). This CDR3 region has 13 residues. The CDR3, as DNA: TGTGCACTAGACAGGGTGAACACCGGGGAGCTGTTTTTT. The encoded protein is CALDRVNTGELFF. Complete variable domain (other parts from reference TRBV30 and TRBJ2-2): SQTIHQWPATLVQPVGSPLSLECTVEGTSNPNLYWYRQAAGRGLQLLFYSVGIGQISSEVPQNLSASRPQDRQFILSSKKLLLSDSGFYLCALDRVNTGELFFGEGSRLTVL.

V is TRBV2 and J is TRBJ2-7; D might be TRBD1 (5 bases). Germline V lookup: CDR1 SNHLY, CDR2 FYNNEI. V lost 4 bases, J lost 5 bases, and 6 bases lay in between. CDR3 length: 11 amino acids. The CDR3 region is CASSGRDEQYF. CDR3 bases: TGTGCCAGCAGTGGCAGGGACGAGCAGTACTTC.

The rearrangement links TRBV6-1 to TRBJ2-5; TRBD2 aligns across 8 bases. V was clipped by 3 bases and J by 0 bases; unmatched bases: 6. The CDR3 is 16 residues long. Looked up from germline, CDR1 is MNHNS and CDR2 is SASEGT. The DNA of the CDR3 is TGTGCCAGCAGTGACTTTGCGGGGGGCAACCAAGAGACCCAGTACTTC. Residues: CASSDFAGGNQETQYF.